This record covers a single T cell receptor (beta chain). Mismatch with germline at one junction end may stem from a read error. The data derive from a study of cytomegalovirus exposure and HLA in healthy donors. The CDR3 sequence is 11 residues long. The germline V gene encodes CDR1 SQVTM and CDR2 ANQGSEA. The PCR used 60 Vbeta and 13 Jbeta primers. Clones were sequenced by immunoSEQ multiplex PCR, and TCRdb holds only the in-frame ones, with some missing. The sample lists some 170,000 clones, 82% occurring once. The material sequenced was PBMCs. The source is a girl aged 10 to 17 in good health and CMV-seropositive. The genes are TRBV29-1 and TRBJ2-7, with D perhaps matching TRBD2 (6 bases). The CDR3 region has the DNA TGCAGCGTTGATCGGGGGAACGAGCGGTACTTC. As protein: CSVDRGNERYF.